Only a few counts were recorded for the clone carrying this TCR beta chain. Its cognate antigen is unknown. Sorted populations all exceeded 95% purity. The sample belongs to a study of beta chain features in type 1 diabetes. Background on the study: The samples had around 98 million sorted cells examined in all. Notes on the study in general: TCRB CDR3s from Type 1 diabetes patients were moderately but significantly shorter in all four CD4+ subsets.

All of the isolated RNA was reverse transcribed, so expressed TCRB transcripts were sequenced. Roughly 3.5 million reads per sample on average were obtained from naive, central memory and regulatory T cell samples. TCRdb keeps only in-frame clones here, not all; method: immunoSEQ multiplex PCR. Of approximately 57,000 clones listed, approximately 52% are singletons. Germline CDR1 reads MDHEN; CDR2 reads SYDVKM. The CDR3 runs to 15 residues. Trimming cost V 4 bases and J 4 bases; bases outside gene matches: 10. The clonotype was recovered from a middle-aged woman with type 1 diabetes. The V and J genes are TRBV28 and TRBJ2-7; 7 bases are shared with TRBD2. Sequenced input: Tregs from blood. In nucleotides, the CDR3 is TGTGCCAGCAGTTCGCCGCGGGCGGGGGTTTACGAGCAGTACTTC. Translating it yields CASSSPRAGVYEQYF.